This TCR beta chain comes out of a study of T cells in Graves' hyperthyroidism and ophthalmopathy. Findings and caveats of the study: A model of 13 V-J pairs discriminated ophthalmopathy from stable hyperthyroidism.

TCR beta CDR3 region amplification was performed from RNA transcripts. During a first-round RT-PCR of the TCR CDR3, the HTBI primer set was used. TCRdb re-called the multiplex PCR reads through MiXCR, storing one row per CDR3 protein. The data show roughly 550,000 distinct CDR3 sequences, 16% seen once. This clonotype was recorded at least ten times. Its cognate antigen is unknown. Any patient presenting with uncontrolled infection, other autoimmune disease, pregnancy or lactation was left out. Clinical symptoms, serum thyroxine, TRAb, thyroid ultrasound and orbital computed tomography established diagnosis. Input material: blood. The sequence derives from a young woman with Graves' ophthalmopathy.

DNA of the CDR3: TGTGCCAGCAGTCCTAGCGGGAGGGGCGGTGAGCAGTTCTTC. Protein product: CASSPSGRGGEQFF. The gene calls are TRBV28 and TRBJ2-1, with 12 bases identical to TRBD2. V shed 5 bases and J 9 bases; nucleotides not matched to a gene: 5. Germline assignment: CDR1 MDHEN and CDR2 SYDVKM. The CDR3 spans 14 residues.